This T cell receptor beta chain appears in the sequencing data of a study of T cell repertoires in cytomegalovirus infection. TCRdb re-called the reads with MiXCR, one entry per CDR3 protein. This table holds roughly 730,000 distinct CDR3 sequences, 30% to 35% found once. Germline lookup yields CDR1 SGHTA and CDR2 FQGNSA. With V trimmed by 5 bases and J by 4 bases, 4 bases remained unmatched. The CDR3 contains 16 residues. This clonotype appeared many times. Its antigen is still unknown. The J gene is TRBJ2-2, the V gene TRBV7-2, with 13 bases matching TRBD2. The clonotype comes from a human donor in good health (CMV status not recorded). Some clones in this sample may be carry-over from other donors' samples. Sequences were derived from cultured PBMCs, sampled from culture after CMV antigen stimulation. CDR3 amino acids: CASSTSGGAVTGELFF. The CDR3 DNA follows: TGTGCCAGCAGCACTAGCGGGGGGGCTGTCACCGGGGAGCTGTTTTTT.